The rows below give T cell receptor beta chains drawn from one sample of a study of blood T cell repertoires in COVID-19. Profiling relied on immunoSEQ multiplex PCR, and the TCRdb table lists in-frame clones only, not all of them. The sample includes 150,000 to 200,000 clones, roughly 89% of them seen just once. Sequencing used peripheral blood. The receptors were sampled from a man between 18 and 35 years old with active or convalescent COVID-19. The CDR3 runs from the conserved cysteine through the conserved F or W. A D gene is named only where the DNA matches it firmly. Not all rows give a size; the values are once, few, many and, for expanded clones, a class.

d_call: -; j_call: TRBJ1-2; clone_size: once; v_call: TRBV5-1; cdr3_aa: CASSLVVGDYGYTF; cdr3_nt: TGCGCCAGCAGCTTGGTGGTAGGGGACTATGGCTACACCTTC
d_call: -; j_call: TRBJ2-7; clone_size: -; v_call: TRBV24-1; cdr3_aa: CATSDFNGRGVYEQYF; cdr3_nt: TGTGCCACCAGTGATTTTAACGGGAGAGGAGTCTACGAGCAGTACTTC
d_call: -; j_call: TRBJ2-5; clone_size: -; v_call: TRBV10-3; cdr3_aa: CAISEIRGETQYF; cdr3_nt: TGTGCCATCAGTGAGATCAGGGGAGAGACCCAGTACTTC
d_call: TRBD1; j_call: TRBJ1-2; clone_size: -; v_call: TRBV7-9; cdr3_aa: CASSVTGDGYTF; cdr3_nt: TGTGCCAGCAGCGTAACAGGGGATGGCTACACCTTC
d_call: -; j_call: TRBJ1-5; clone_size: -; v_call: TRBV6-2/TRBV6-3; cdr3_aa: CASSYLRGPNQPQHF; cdr3_nt: TGTGCCAGCAGTTACCTCCGGGGTCCCAATCAGCCCCAGCATTTT
d_call: -; j_call: TRBJ1-5; clone_size: -; v_call: TRBV3-1/TRBV3-2; cdr3_aa: CASSQDLGTNQPQHF; cdr3_nt: TGTGCCAGCAGCCAAGATTTGGGCACCAATCAGCCCCAGCATTTT
d_call: TRBD2; j_call: TRBJ2-1; clone_size: -; v_call: TRBV11-2; cdr3_aa: CAIRDYPHNEQFF; cdr3_nt: TGTGCCATCCGGGACTACCCCCACAATGAGCAGTTCTTC
d_call: TRBD1; j_call: TRBJ1-1; clone_size: -; v_call: TRBV19; cdr3_aa: CASSIGRGLRPEAFF; cdr3_nt: TGTGCCAGTAGTATAGGCAGGGGGCTTCGACCTGAAGCTTTCTTT
d_call: TRBD1; j_call: TRBJ1-6; clone_size: few; v_call: TRBV11-2; cdr3_aa: CASSVDSRDRYNSPLHF; cdr3_nt: TGTGCCAGCAGCGTTGACTCCCGGGACAGGTATAATTCACCCCTCCACTTT
d_call: TRBD1; j_call: TRBJ1-5; clone_size: -; v_call: TRBV28; cdr3_aa: CASSHRGQGVGQPQHF; cdr3_nt: TGTGCCAGCAGCCATCGAGGACAGGGAGTAGGACAGCCCCAGCATTTT
d_call: -; j_call: TRBJ2-5; clone_size: -; v_call: TRBV5-6; cdr3_aa: CASSGTGTSKRETQYF; cdr3_nt: TGTGCCAGCAGCGGAACCGGGACTTCAAAGAGAGAGACCCAGTACTTC
d_call: TRBD2; j_call: TRBJ2-1; clone_size: -; v_call: TRBV4-1; cdr3_aa: CASSQVPSGMGEQFF; cdr3_nt: TGCGCCAGCAGCCAAGTTCCTAGCGGGATGGGTGAGCAGTTCTTC
d_call: -; j_call: TRBJ1-5; clone_size: -; v_call: TRBV2; cdr3_aa: CASGLLIGNQPQHF; cdr3_nt: TGTGCCAGCGGGCTCCTGATCGGCAATCAGCCCCAGCATTTT
d_call: -; j_call: TRBJ2-7; clone_size: -; v_call: TRBV7-9; cdr3_aa: CASSLKGWREQYF; cdr3_nt: TGTGCCAGCAGCTTAAAGGGGTGGCGCGAGCAGTACTTC
d_call: -; j_call: TRBJ1-5; clone_size: -; v_call: TRBV6-5; cdr3_aa: CASSRGQLKNQPQHF; cdr3_nt: TGTGCCAGCAGCCGCGGACAGTTGAAAAATCAGCCCCAGCATTTT
d_call: -; j_call: TRBJ2-1; clone_size: -; v_call: TRBV29-1; cdr3_aa: CSVEGQRAYKDNEQFF; cdr3_nt: TGCAGCGTTGAAGGCCAGCGGGCCTACAAGGACAATGAGCAGTTCTTC
d_call: TRBD1; j_call: TRBJ2-5; clone_size: -; v_call: TRBV11-3; cdr3_aa: CASSGRDSQETQYF; cdr3_nt: TGTGCCAGCAGCGGTCGGGACAGCCAAGAGACCCAGTACTTC
d_call: TRBD2; j_call: TRBJ2-3; clone_size: once; v_call: TRBV6-5; cdr3_aa: CASTAGGDTQYF; cdr3_nt: TGTGCCAGCACGGCGGGGGGGGATACGCAGTATTTT
d_call: -; j_call: TRBJ2-6; clone_size: -; v_call: TRBV27; cdr3_aa: CASSLVMASGANVLTF; cdr3_nt: TGTGCCAGCAGTTTAGTCATGGCCTCTGGGGCCAACGTCCTGACTTTC
d_call: -; j_call: TRBJ1-4; clone_size: -; v_call: TRBV5-1; cdr3_aa: CASSLVGVPNEKLFF; cdr3_nt: TGCGCCAGCAGCTTGGTCGGGGTCCCTAATGAAAAACTGTTTTTT
d_call: TRBD2; j_call: TRBJ2-2; clone_size: once; v_call: TRBV6-5; cdr3_aa: CASSRLAGGTGELFF; cdr3_nt: TGTGCCAGCAGCCGACTAGCGGGAGGCACCGGGGAGCTGTTTTTT
d_call: TRBD1; j_call: TRBJ1-6; clone_size: -; v_call: TRBV28; cdr3_aa: CASSSYALTGFNSPLHF; cdr3_nt: TGTGCCAGCAGTTCCTACGCCCTGACAGGGTTTAATTCACCCCTCCACTTT
d_call: -; j_call: TRBJ2-7; clone_size: -; v_call: TRBV3-1/TRBV3-2; cdr3_aa: CASSQALPSYEQYF; cdr3_nt: TGTGCCAGCAGCCAAGCCCTCCCCTCCTACGAGCAGTACTTC
d_call: TRBD1; j_call: TRBJ1-6; clone_size: -; v_call: TRBV28; cdr3_aa: CASSLEGTARSPLHF; cdr3_nt: TGTGCCAGCAGTTTAGAGGGGACAGCCCGATCACCCCTCCACTTT
d_call: TRBD1; j_call: TRBJ1-2; clone_size: -; v_call: TRBV9; cdr3_aa: CASSARQGSNYGYTF; cdr3_nt: TGTGCCAGCAGCGCCCGACAGGGCTCTAACTATGGCTACACCTTC
d_call: -; j_call: TRBJ1-5; clone_size: -; v_call: TRBV30; cdr3_aa: CAWSVHGEQPQHF; cdr3_nt: TGTGCCTGGAGTGTACACGGAGAACAGCCCCAGCATTTT
d_call: -; j_call: TRBJ2-3; clone_size: -; v_call: TRBV12-3/TRBV12-4; cdr3_aa: CASSFYPDTQYF; cdr3_nt: TGTGCCAGCAGCTTTTATCCAGATACGCAGTATTTT
d_call: -; j_call: TRBJ2-3; clone_size: -; v_call: TRBV5-1; cdr3_aa: CASSPRGEWRTDTQYF; cdr3_nt: TGCGCCAGCAGCCCCCGAGGAGAATGGAGAACAGATACGCAGTATTTT
d_call: -; j_call: TRBJ2-3; clone_size: -; v_call: TRBV7-2; cdr3_aa: CASSSRATDTQYF; cdr3_nt: TGTGCCAGCAGCTCGAGGGCCACAGATACGCAGTATTTT
d_call: -; j_call: TRBJ1-4; clone_size: -; v_call: TRBV19; cdr3_aa: CASSGPGKGDEKLFF; cdr3_nt: TGTGCCAGTAGTGGACCAGGGAAGGGTGATGAAAAACTGTTTTTT
d_call: TRBD1; j_call: TRBJ1-2; clone_size: -; v_call: TRBV5-1; cdr3_aa: CASSLDREGYTF; cdr3_nt: TGCGCCAGCAGCCTGGACAGGGAAGGCTACACCTTC
d_call: -; j_call: TRBJ1-2; clone_size: -; v_call: TRBV11-3; cdr3_aa: CASSLDSPDTF; cdr3_nt: TGTGCCAGCAGCTTAGATTCCCCGGACACCTTC
d_call: -; j_call: TRBJ1-5; clone_size: -; v_call: TRBV6-7; cdr3_aa: CASSYGDRGNQPQHF; cdr3_nt: TGTGCCAGCAGTTACGGTGACAGAGGCAATCAGCCCCAGCATTTT
d_call: -; j_call: TRBJ1-1; clone_size: -; v_call: TRBV6-2/TRBV6-3; cdr3_aa: CASSYPSSGTPLNTEAFF; cdr3_nt: TGTGCCAGCAGTTACCCTTCCTCCGGGACACCTTTGAACACTGAAGCTTTCTTT
d_call: -; j_call: TRBJ1-1; clone_size: few; v_call: TRBV5-4; cdr3_aa: CASSPLIGRNTEAFF; cdr3_nt: TGTGCCAGCAGCCCACTGATAGGGAGGAACACTGAAGCTTTCTTT
d_call: TRBD1; j_call: TRBJ1-5; clone_size: -; v_call: TRBV5-1; cdr3_aa: CASSLGGQGVQPQHF; cdr3_nt: TGCGCCAGCAGCTTGGGAGGACAGGGGGTTCAGCCCCAGCATTTT
d_call: TRBD1; j_call: TRBJ1-5; clone_size: -; v_call: TRBV27; cdr3_aa: CASTRVGGQKIQPQHF; cdr3_nt: TGTGCCAGCACCAGGGTAGGGGGACAGAAGATTCAGCCCCAGCATTTT
d_call: -; j_call: TRBJ1-5; clone_size: -; v_call: TRBV21-1; cdr3_aa: CASSPTGDSNQPQHF; cdr3_nt: TGTGCCAGCAGTCCAACAGGGGATAGCAATCAGCCCCAGCATTTT
d_call: -; j_call: TRBJ1-2; clone_size: -; v_call: TRBV28; cdr3_aa: CASSFTAVYGYTF; cdr3_nt: TGTGCCAGCAGTTTTACCGCGGTATATGGCTACACCTTC
d_call: -; j_call: TRBJ2-1; clone_size: -; v_call: TRBV5-1; cdr3_aa: CASSLDFRSYNEQFF; cdr3_nt: TGCGCCAGCAGCTTGGACTTCCGCTCCTACAATGAGCAGTTCTTC